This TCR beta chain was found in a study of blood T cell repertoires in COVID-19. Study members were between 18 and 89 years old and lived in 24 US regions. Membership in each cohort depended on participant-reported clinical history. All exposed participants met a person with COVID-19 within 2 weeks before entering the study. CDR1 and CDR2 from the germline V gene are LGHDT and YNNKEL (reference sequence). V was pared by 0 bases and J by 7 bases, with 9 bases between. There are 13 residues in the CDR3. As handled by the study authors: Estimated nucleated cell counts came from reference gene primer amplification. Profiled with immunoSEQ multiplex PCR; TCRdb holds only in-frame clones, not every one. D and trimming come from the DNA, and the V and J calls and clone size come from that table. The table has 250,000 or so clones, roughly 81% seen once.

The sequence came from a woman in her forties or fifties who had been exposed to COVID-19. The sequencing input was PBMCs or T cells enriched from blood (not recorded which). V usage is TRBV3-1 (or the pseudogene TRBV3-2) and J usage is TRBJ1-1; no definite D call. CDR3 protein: CASSQDVGGEAFF. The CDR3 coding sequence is TGTGCCAGCAGCCAAGATGTGGGAGGTGAAGCTTTCTTT.